The following is a TCR beta chain sequence with its context. Its antigen remains unidentified. After isolation, RNA underwent reverse transcription to generate cDNA as the sequencing template. Using immunoSEQ multiplex PCR, the repertoire was profiled, and TCRdb retains in-frame clones only, with some absent. The sample includes roughly 230,000 clones, less than 45% of them seen just once. This specimen belongs to a study of CD8+ T cells in alopecia areata. About the study: The study gave treated patients oral tofacitinib at 5 to 10 mg twice daily. The study gave tofacitinib for 6 to 18 months, then 6 months off drug. Overall study results and limits: In lesional scalp, particularly from alopecia totalis/universalis, clonality was higher than in normal scalp.

Indicated treatment: oral pan-JAK inhibitor, 5-10 mg twice daily. A FACSAria was used to sort CD4+ and CD8+ T cells. These cells came from PBMCs. The source is a human donor with alopecia areata. The specimen comprised CD4+ T cells sorted from blood, sampled at approximately week 36, from a patient treated with tofacitinib.

The CDR3 sequence: CASSDSHTEAFF. The CDR3 nucleotides read TGTGCCAGCAGCGACAGCCACACTGAAGCTTTCTTT. The chain joins TRBV7-9 to TRBJ1-1, with TRBD1 as a possible D gene (5 bases). This CDR3 has 12 residues. V was clipped by 5 bases and J by 3 bases, with 7 bases between them. Germline V gene lookup returns CDR1 SEHNR and CDR2 FQNEAQ (reference sequence).